This T cell receptor (beta chain) was documented in a study of blood T cells in healthy people across ages. The CDR3 has 11 amino acids. Trimming took 7 bases from V and 13 from J; bases not matched to a gene: 7. Germline V CDR1 and CDR2: MNHEY, SMNVEV (reference sequence). Through a sample-barcoded 5' primer and a J-beta primer mix, a second PCR was run for roughly 6 to 12 cycles. Via MiXCR, TCRdb re-called the 5' RACE reads, giving one row per CDR3 protein. The sample has roughly 860,000 distinct CDR3 sequences, 62% seen once. The specimen sequenced was blood. The clonotype comes from a man between 25 and 39 years old in good health. J is TRBJ2-4 and V is TRBV27; TRBD2 matches at 7 bases. The CDR3 DNA is TGTGCCAGCAAATGGGGGGGAGAGCAGTACTTC. It specifies CASKWGGEQYF.